These T cell receptor beta chains were read from a single sample in a study of early T cells in non-severe SARS-CoV-2 infection. TCRdb re-called the 5' RACE reads with MiXCR, one entry per CDR3 protein. There are 87,000 or so distinct CDR3 sequences in the sample; roughly 15% occur only once, and under 6.5% lies in the top ten. The sample taken for sequencing was whole blood. The receptor source for this set is an adult who was a healthcare worker with PCR-confirmed SARS-CoV-2 infection or an uninfected control (not recorded which). CDR3s include the opening cysteine and the closing phenylalanine or tryptophan. A D gene is named only where the DNA matches it firmly. Clone size is stated in some rows and not others, as once, few, many or a class when expanded.

j_call | d_call | v_call | clone_size | cdr3_aa | cdr3_nt
TRBJ2-3 | NA | TRBV19 | few | CASSIGVESTDTQYF | TGTGCCAGTAGTATCGGGGTTGAGAGCACAGATACGCAGTATTTT
TRBJ1-4 | NA | TRBV6-6 | NA | CASSEHQPEKLFF | TGTGCCAGCAGTGAACATCAACCTGAAAAACTGTTTTTT
TRBJ2-7 | TRBD2 | TRBV20-1 | many | CSAQGTSGASYEQYF | TGCAGTGCTCAAGGGACTAGCGGGGCGTCCTACGAGCAGTACTTC
TRBJ2-7 | TRBD2 | TRBV5-1 | few | CASSSSLAGGSYEQYF | TGCGCCAGCAGCTCGTCCCTAGCGGGGGGTTCCTACGAGCAGTACTTC
TRBJ1-1 | NA | TRBV28 | NA | CASSLSSPNTEAFF | TGTGCCAGCAGTTTAAGCAGCCCGAACACTGAAGCTTTCTTT
TRBJ1-5 | NA | TRBV28 | NA | CAGNTKGKGNQPQHF | TGTGCCGGGAACACTAAGGGGAAGGGCAATCAGCCCCAGCATTTT
TRBJ1-4 | NA | TRBV27 | NA | CASSFNPGNNEKLFF | TGTGCCAGCAGTTTTAATCCCGGGAATAATGAAAAACTGTTTTTT
TRBJ1-1 | TRBD1 | TRBV5-1 | NA | CASSFGTANTEAFF | TGCGCCAGCAGCTTCGGGACAGCGAACACTGAAGCTTTCTTT
TRBJ2-4 | NA | TRBV4-3 | NA | CASSQNNGAKNIQYF | TGCGCCAGCAGCCAAAACAATGGAGCCAAAAACATTCAGTACTTC
TRBJ2-7 | TRBD1 | TRBV6-2/TRBV6-3 | NA | CASSYSRTGVYEQYF | TGTGCCAGCAGTTACTCACGGACAGGGGTTTACGAGCAGTACTTC
TRBJ1-6 | NA | TRBV2 | NA | CASSDGDSPLHF | TGTGCCAGCAGTGATGGTGATTCACCCCTCCACTTT
TRBJ1-3 | NA | TRBV28 | many | CASSLLVASGNTIYF | TGTGCCAGCAGTTTATTGGTGGCATCTGGAAACACCATATATTTT
TRBJ1-5 | NA | TRBV11-2 | many | CASSLSGSNQPQHF | TGTGCCAGCAGCTTATCAGGGAGCAATCAGCCCCAGCATTTT
TRBJ2-3 | TRBD1 | TRBV20-1 | NA | CSALDRVHTDTQYF | TGCAGTGCCCTCGACAGGGTACACACAGATACGCAGTATTTT
TRBJ2-5 | NA | TRBV4-3 | few | CASSQDYGRGEITGETQYF | TGCGCCAGCAGCCAAGATTACGGACGGGGCGAGATTACTGGGGAGACCCAGTACTTC
TRBJ2-7 | TRBD1 | TRBV7-2 | few | CASSPSGATGYEQYF | TGTGCCAGCAGCCCAAGTGGGGCGACAGGGTACGAGCAGTACTTC
TRBJ2-2 | NA | TRBV15 | NA | CATTSRVAGSTGELFF | TGTGCCACCACCTCCCGGGTGGCAGGGTCCACCGGGGAGCTGTTTTTT
TRBJ2-5 | TRBD2 | TRBV5-1 | many | CASSRTSGALETQYF | TGCGCCAGCAGCCGGACTAGCGGGGCCCTTGAGACCCAGTACTTC
TRBJ2-1 | NA | TRBV6-2/TRBV6-3 | few | CASRLTSNNEQFF | TGTGCCAGCAGATTGACTAGTAACAATGAGCAGTTCTTC
TRBJ2-7 | NA | TRBV18 | few | CASSSGALGEQYF | TGTGCCAGCTCATCCGGGGCCCTAGGAGAGCAGTACTTC
TRBJ2-2 | NA | TRBV27 | NA | CASSPRTGSGELFF | TGTGCCAGCAGTCCCCGGACCGGTTCCGGGGAGCTGTTTTTT
TRBJ1-1 | NA | TRBV12-3/TRBV12-4 | NA | CASSYRARSGTEAFF | TGTGCCAGCAGTTACCGAGCCAGGTCGGGCACTGAAGCTTTCTTT
TRBJ2-5 | NA | TRBV20-1 | few | CSALTAQETQYF | TGCAGTGCCTTGACAGCCCAAGAGACCCAATACTTC
TRBJ2-2 | NA | TRBV11-2 | few | CASTKEQTNTGELFF | TGTGCCAGCACCAAAGAACAGACAAACACCGGGGAGCTGTTTTTT
TRBJ1-5 | NA | TRBV12-3/TRBV12-4 | few | CASSVISDSINQPQHF | TGTGCCAGCAGTGTGATCTCGGACAGCATCAATCAGCCCCAGCATTTT
TRBJ1-4 | NA | TRBV7-8 | NA | CASATRGGDEKLFF | TGTGCCAGCGCAACGAGGGGCGGCGATGAAAAACTGTTTTTT
TRBJ1-1 | NA | TRBV10-3 | NA | CAISLIDRNPYTEAFF | TGTGCCATCAGCCTTATCGACAGGAACCCGTACACTGAAGCTTTCTTT
TRBJ1-1 | NA | TRBV18 | NA | CASSPMQDTEAFF | TGTGCCAGCTCACCGATGCAGGACACTGAAGCTTTCTTT
TRBJ1-6 | NA | TRBV12-3/TRBV12-4 | few | CASSPRQADNSPLHF | TGTGCCAGCAGTCCCCGCCAGGCGGATAATTCACCCCTCCACTTT
TRBJ2-7 | NA | TRBV11-2 | NA | CASSLPGRYYEQYF | TGTGCCAGCAGCTTACCGGGCAGGTACTACGAGCAGTACTTC
TRBJ1-1 | NA | TRBV24-1 | NA | CATRGGFTGGTEAFF | TGTGCCACCCGCGGGGGCTTCACAGGAGGGACTGAAGCTTTCTTT
TRBJ2-7 | NA | TRBV20-1 | many | CSARDGRVIPYEQYF | TGCAGTGCTAGAGATGGGCGGGTAATCCCTTACGAGCAGTACTTC
TRBJ2-3 | NA | TRBV4-2 | NA | CASSQVQRTSTDTQYF | TGTGCCAGCAGCCAAGTTCAGCGGACAAGCACAGATACGCAGTATTTT
TRBJ1-5 | TRBD1 | TRBV12-3/TRBV12-4 | NA | CASSLWGQGSNQPQHF | TGTGCCAGCAGCCTCTGGGGACAGGGGAGCAATCAGCCCCAGCATTTT
TRBJ1-1 | NA | TRBV28 | NA | CASSFSLNTEAFF | TGTGCCAGCAGTTTCAGTCTGAACACTGAAGCTTTCTTT
TRBJ2-3 | NA | TRBV5-5 | few | CASSSIKGPDTQYF | TGTGCCAGCAGCTCGATTAAAGGGCCAGATACGCAGTATTTT
TRBJ2-7 | NA | TRBV25-1 | many | CASSPRASGDLEQYF | TGTGCCAGCAGTCCAAGGGCCTCGGGGGACCTCGAGCAGTACTTC
TRBJ2-3 | NA | TRBV7-2 | few | CASSLDSDTQYF | TGTGCCAGCAGCTTAGACAGTGATACGCAGTATTTT
TRBJ1-5 | TRBD1 | TRBV5-6 | NA | CASHERGRNQPQHF | TGTGCCAGCCACGAGAGGGGGCGCAATCAGCCCCAGCATTTT
TRBJ2-6 | TRBD2 | TRBV6-1 | few | CASRRRGSSGANVLTF | TGTGCCAGCAGGAGGCGGGGGAGCTCTGGGGCCAACGTCCTGACTTTC
TRBJ2-7 | NA | TRBV5-4 | NA | CASSFNGAGNHEQYF | TGTGCCAGCAGCTTTAATGGAGCTGGGAACCACGAGCAGTACTTC
TRBJ2-7 | TRBD1 | TRBV28 | NA | CASRSPGTGQAEQYF | TGTGCCAGCAGAAGTCCCGGGACAGGCCAAGCCGAGCAGTACTTC
TRBJ2-2 | NA | TRBV7-9 | many | CASSLSGTGELFF | TGTGCCAGCAGCTTATCAGGGACCGGGGAGCTGTTTTTT
TRBJ1-5 | NA | TRBV6-1 | NA | CASSGAFVGNQPQHF | TGTGCCAGCAGTGGGGCCTTTGTAGGCAATCAGCCCCAGCATTTT
TRBJ2-3 | NA | TRBV12-5 | NA | CASGLVVRGGTDTQYF | TGTGCTAGTGGTTTGGTAGTCAGGGGTGGCACAGATACGCAGTATTTT
TRBJ1-1 | TRBD1 | TRBV7-8 | few | CASSPAGTGVTEAFF | TGTGCCAGCAGCCCGGCCGGGACAGGGGTCACTGAAGCTTTCTTT
TRBJ2-1 | TRBD2 | TRBV3-1 | many | CASSPREGTSYNEQFF | TGTGCCAGCAGCCCGCGGGAGGGGACCTCCTACAATGAGCAGTTCTTC
TRBJ1-6 | NA | TRBV11-1 | NA | CASSLEARSPLHF | TGTGCCAGCAGCTTAGAGGCAAGATCACCCCTCCACTTT
TRBJ2-3 | NA | TRBV29-1 | once | CFIGTDTQYF | TGCTTCATTGGCACAGATACGCAGTATTTT
TRBJ2-3 | NA | TRBV7-2 | few | CASSRPWEDTQYF | TGTGCCAGCAGCCGGCCCTGGGAAGATACGCAGTATTTT
TRBJ2-7 | TRBD2 | TRBV7-9 | few | CASSLRGLAGGPYVGYF | TGTGCCAGCAGCTTAAGAGGACTAGCGGGGGGCCCGTATGTTGGGTACTTC